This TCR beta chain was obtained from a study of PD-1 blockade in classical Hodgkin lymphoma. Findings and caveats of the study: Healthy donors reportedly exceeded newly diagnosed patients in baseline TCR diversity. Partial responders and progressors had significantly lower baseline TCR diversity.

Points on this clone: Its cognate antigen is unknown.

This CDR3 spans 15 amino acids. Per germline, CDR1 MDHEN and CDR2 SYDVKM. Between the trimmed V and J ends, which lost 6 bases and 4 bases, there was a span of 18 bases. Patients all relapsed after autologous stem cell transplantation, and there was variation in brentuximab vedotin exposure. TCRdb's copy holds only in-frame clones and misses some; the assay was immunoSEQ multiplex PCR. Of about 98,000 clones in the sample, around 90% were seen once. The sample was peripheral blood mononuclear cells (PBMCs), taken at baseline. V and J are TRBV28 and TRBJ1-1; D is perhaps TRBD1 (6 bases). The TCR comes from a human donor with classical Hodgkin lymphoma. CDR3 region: CASRTSRRGRTEAFF. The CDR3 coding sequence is TGTGCCAGCAGAACCTCCCGCCGGGGGCGCACTGAAGCTTTCTTT.